The 24 T cell receptor beta chains in this list originate from one sample, sequenced in a study of blood T cell repertoires in COVID-19. Profiled with immunoSEQ multiplex PCR; TCRdb holds only in-frame clones, not every one. The table has just under 250,000 clones, around 88% seen once. Sequenced input: PBMCs or T cells enriched from blood (not recorded which). The receptors derive from a woman in her 30s who had recovered from COVID-19.

This chain connects TRBV7-2 to TRBJ2-3, with a weak D call TRBD2 (5 bases). The CDR3 is 16 residues long. Germline V gives CDR1 SGHTA, CDR2 FQGNSA. V lost 5 bases, J lost 3 bases, and 18 bases lay in between. CDR3 bases: TGTGCCAGCAGCCCAACTAGTACCCCCCCTACAGATACGCAGTATTTT. This codes for CASSPTSTPPTDTQYF. Full variable domain (remainder filled in from reference TRBV7-2 and TRBJ2-3): GAGVSQSPSNKVTEKGKDVELRCDPISGHTALYWYRQSLGQGLEFLIYFQGNSAPDKSGLPSDRFSAERTGGSVSTLTIQRTQQEDSAVYLCASSPTSTPPTDTQYFGPGTRLTVL.

A single count supports this clone. The rearrangement uses TRBV5-4 and TRBJ2-1, with 7 bases lining up with TRBD2. V gave up 0 bases and J gave up 1 base; unmatched junction bases: 4. This CDR3 is built from 16 residues. Germline-derived CDR1 and CDR2 are SGHNT and YYREEE (reference sequence). This CDR3 is CASSLDAGASYNEQFF. The DNA for the CDR3 is TGTGCCAGCAGCTTGGATGCGGGAGCGTCCTACAATGAGCAGTTCTTC.

The chain links TRBV27 to TRBJ2-1; 8 positions agree with TRBD2. The CDR3 has 14 residues. Germline assignment: CDR1 MNHEY and CDR2 SMNVEV (reference sequence). V shed 9 bases, J shed 7 bases, and the junction held 11 bases outside the gene matches. The CDR3 loop is CASTTGGPINEQFF. The CDR3 DNA follows: TGTGCCAGTACAACGGGAGGGCCGATTAATGAGCAGTTCTTC.

The V gene is TRBV4-1, the J gene TRBJ2-2; D may be TRBD2 (5 bases). The CDR3 contains 18 residues. Trimming took off 2 bases at V and 1 base at J, with 17 bases between the two ends. Per germline, CDR1 MGHRA and CDR2 YSYEKL. The CDR3 protein is CASSQQPPFGENTGELFF. The CDR3, as DNA: TGCGCCAGCAGCCAACAACCTCCTTTCGGGGAGAACACCGGGGAGCTGTTTTTT.

V is TRBV27 and J is TRBJ1-1; the match to TRBD1 covers 7 bases. V lost 1 base to trimming and J lost 8 bases; unmatched junction nucleotides: 1. The CDR3 runs 12 residues. Germline values: CDR1 MNHEY, CDR2 SMNVEV (reference sequence). CDR3 DNA: TGTGCCAGCAGTTTATGGGGACAGGAAGCTTTCTTT. It codes for CASSLWGQEAFF.

V is TRBV3-1 (or the pseudogene TRBV3-2) and J is TRBJ2-7, with 12 bases lining up with TRBD1. The V and J ends lost 4 bases and 5 bases, in that order; junction bases with no gene match: 6. The CDR3 covers 15 residues. The germline gives CDR1 LGHDT, CDR2 YNNKEL (reference sequence). This chain's CDR3 is CASSRTGTGGNEQYF. The CDR3 DNA is TGTGCCAGCAGCCGAACCGGGACAGGGGGCAACGAGCAGTACTTC.

The rearrangement links TRBV28 to TRBJ1-2; possible D gene TRBD1, 5 bases. The CDR3 is 15 residues long. Germline V lookup: CDR1 MDHEN, CDR2 SYDVKM. V was shortened by 4 bases and J by 7 bases, with 19 bases between the two germline ends. The CDR3 protein is CASSYGLGQRAGYTF. The CDR3 DNA follows: TGTGCCAGCAGTTATGGATTAGGACAAAGGGCTGGCTACACCTTC.

This CDR3 reads CASSQPGQGYEQYF. Here the CDR3 DNA reads TGTGCCAGCAGCCAACCGGGACAGGGCTACGAGCAGTACTTC. The gene calls are TRBV4-2 and TRBJ2-7; 9 positions match TRBD1. CDR1 LGHNA and CDR2 YNFKEQ come from the germline V gene. Germline trimming cut 2 bases from V and 3 bases from J; bases unmatched to any gene: 2. The CDR3 spans 14 residues.

This chain connects TRBV5-1 to TRBJ2-2; D is possibly TRBD2 (6 bases). With 4 bases removed from V and 4 bases from J, the gap between germline ends came to 20 bases. Germline lookup yields CDR1 SGHRS and CDR2 YFSETQ. The CDR3 length is 17 residues. CDR3 sequence: CASSRITSGAGTGELFF. The CDR3, as DNA: TGCGCCAGCAGCCGAATCACCTCGGGAGCGGGCACCGGGGAGCTGTTTTTT.

V and J are TRBV30 and TRBJ2-3; D is uncertain. Germline loops: CDR1 GTSNPN, CDR2 SVGIG (reference sequence). With 2 bases removed from V and 5 bases from J, the gap between germline ends came to 11 bases. The CDR3 contains 13 residues. The CDR3 DNA is TGTGCCTGGAGTTATATACACCGAGATACGCAGTATTTT. Its protein product is CAWSYIHRDTQYF. The full variable domain, with the rest looked up from reference TRBV30 and TRBJ2-3, is SQTIHQWPATLVQPVGSPLSLECTVEGTSNPNLYWYRQAAGRGLQLLFYSVGIGQISSEVPQNLSASRPQDRQFILSSKKLLLSDSGFYLCAWSYIHRDTQYFGPGTRLTVL.

This clone was recorded a few times. This chain connects TRBV19 to TRBJ2-7, with 8 nucleotides matching TRBD2. The CDR3 is made up of 14 amino acids. The J segment lost 4 bases and the V segment lost 2 bases, leaving 4 bases of the junction unmatched. Looked up from germline, CDR1 is LNHDA and CDR2 is SQIVND (reference sequence). Written as DNA, the CDR3 is TGTGCCAGTAGTATAAAAGCGGGAGTATACGAGCAGTACTTC. Protein sequence: CASSIKAGVYEQYF.

The J gene is TRBJ2-7, the V gene TRBV2; the D gene is possibly TRBD2 (6 bases). CDR3 length: 17 residues. V was shortened by 3 bases and J by 1 base, with 19 bases between the two germline ends. The germline V gene encodes CDR1 SNHLY and CDR2 FYNNEI. CDR3 amino acids: CASSEPLLALTSYEQYF. The CDR3 coding sequence is TGTGCCAGCAGTGAGCCCCTACTAGCCTTGACATCCTACGAGCAGTACTTC.

The J gene is TRBJ1-4, the V gene TRBV28, with unresolved D. Germline V CDR1 and CDR2: MDHEN, SYDVKM. V was pared by 2 bases and J by 1 base, with 11 bases between. This CDR3 region has 16 residues. The chain's CDR3 is CASSLGRGGTNEKLFF. The CDR3 DNA follows: TGTGCCAGCAGTTTAGGTCGGGGAGGAACTAATGAAAAACTGTTTTTT. The full variable domain, completed using reference TRBV28 and TRBJ1-4, is DVKVTQSSRYLVKRTGEKVFLECVQDMDHENMFWYRQDPGLGLRLIYFSYDVKMKEKGDIPEGYSVSREKKERFSLILESASTNQTSMYLCASSLGRGGTNEKLFFGSGTQLSVL.

V is TRBV5-4 and J is TRBJ2-1; TRBD1 might be the D (5 bases). V dropped 0 bases and J dropped 5 bases, with 6 bases sitting between them. This CDR3 region has 13 residues. Germline-derived CDR1 and CDR2 are SGHNT and YYREEE (reference sequence). The CDR3 DNA follows: TGTGCCAGCAGCTTGGTAGGGGACAATGAGCAGTTCTTC. Translation gives CASSLVGDNEQFF.

The V and J genes are TRBV4-3 and TRBJ1-5; D gene ambiguous. In germline, CDR1 is LGHNA, CDR2 YSLEER. The CDR3 runs to 15 residues. Trimming took 0 bases from V and 10 from J, leaving 16 bases between them. This CDR3 reads CASSQDSQVQRPQHF. CDR3 DNA: TGCGCCAGCAGCCAAGATTCCCAGGTTCAGAGACCCCAGCATTTT.

The chain couples TRBV24-1 to TRBJ2-2; D might be TRBD1 (5 bases). Germline lookup yields CDR1 KGHDR and CDR2 SFDVKD. CDR3 length: 13 residues. Trimming left V 9 bases short and J 4 bases short, with 11 bases between. The CDR3 DNA sequence: TGTGCCACCCTACAGGCGACCACCGGGGAGCTGTTTTTT. Protein: CATLQATTGELFF.

The chain joins TRBV3-1 (or the pseudogene TRBV3-2) to TRBJ2-5, with 12 positions matching TRBD2. CDR1 is LGHDT and CDR2 is YNNKEL in the germline V gene (reference sequence). The V segment lost 1 base and the J segment 0 bases; nucleotides outside the gene matches: 9. CDR3 length: 19 residues. CDR3 sequence (DNA): TGTGCCAGCAGCCAAGTGCCTAGCGGGAGGGCCAGCCACCAAGAGACCCAGTACTTC. Translating gives CASSQVPSGRASHQETQYF.

The rearrangement joins TRBV27 to TRBJ1-1; 9 nucleotides agree with TRBD1. Germline trimming cut 7 bases from V and 8 bases from J; bases unmatched to any gene: 8. The CDR3 extends over 13 amino acids. Looked up from germline, CDR1 is MNHEY and CDR2 is SMNVEV (reference sequence). In DNA form, the CDR3 reads TGTGCCAGCAAAATAACAGGGGGCACGGAAGCTTTCTTT. It codes for CASKITGGTEAFF.

The CDR3 sequence is CASSADLVYTF. CDR3 sequence (DNA): TGTGCCAGCAGCGCGGACTTGGTCTACACCTTC. The chain recombines TRBV7-2 with TRBJ1-2; no clear D. Germline V gene data show CDR1 as SGHTA and CDR2 as FQGNSA. This CDR3 spans 11 amino acids. V gave up 5 bases and J gave up 10 bases, with 11 bases separating them. The full variable domain, with the rest looked up from reference TRBV7-2 and TRBJ1-2, is GAGVSQSPSNKVTEKGKDVELRCDPISGHTALYWYRQSLGQGLEFLIYFQGNSAPDKSGLPSDRFSAERTGGSVSTLTIQRTQQEDSAVYLCASSADLVYTFGSGTRLTVV.

V is TRBV2 and J is TRBJ2-2, with no clear D. Trimming cost V 8 bases and J 2 bases, with 6 bases left between them. CDR1 and CDR2 (germline): SNHLY, FYNNEI. This CDR3 spans 12 amino acids. Here the CDR3 reads CASALNTGELFF. The DNA for the CDR3 is TGTGCCAGCGCGTTAAACACCGGGGAGCTGTTTTTT.

This rearrangement joins TRBV19 to TRBJ2-1; 12 bases align to TRBD1. Trimming cost V 7 bases and J 7 bases; bases outside gene matches: 11. The germline CDR1 and CDR2 sequences are LNHDA and SQIVND (reference sequence). CDR3 size: 16 residues. CDR3 sequence: CASTSHGTGGWNEQFF. The DNA for the CDR3 is TGTGCCAGTACCTCACACGGGACAGGGGGCTGGAATGAGCAGTTCTTC.

This clone was seen only once. At one end, the junction sequence differs from germline, possibly due to a read error. The chain carries TRBV30 and TRBJ1-1; tentative D call: TRBD1 (6 bases). In germline, CDR1 is GTSNPN, CDR2 SVGIG (reference sequence). CDR3 size: 12 residues. The CDR3 here is CACDLEGGAAGF. Here the CDR3 DNA reads TGTGCCTGCGACTTGGAGGGGGGGGCCGCTGGCTTT.

The chain recombines TRBV2 with TRBJ2-1, with 14 bases lining up with TRBD2. Germline V gene sequence: CDR1 SNHLY, CDR2 FYNNEI. V lost 5 bases and J lost 8; bases outside the gene matches: 8. The CDR3 length is 16 residues. The CDR3 nucleotides read TGTGCCAGCAGTCTCGCGACTAGCGGGAGGGGGGATGAGCAGTTCTTC. Its protein is CASSLATSGRGDEQFF.

The V gene is TRBV9, the J gene TRBJ2-1, with 9 bases that match TRBD2. The J segment lost 0 bases and the V segment lost 1 base, leaving 8 bases of the junction unmatched. Germline CDR1 reads SGDLS; CDR2 reads YYNGEE. The CDR3 extends over 18 amino acids. This chain's CDR3 is CASSVSGGRASSYNEQFF. CDR3 nucleotide sequence: TGTGCCAGCAGCGTATCAGGCGGGAGGGCCAGCTCCTACAATGAGCAGTTCTTC.